These T cell receptor beta chains were read from a single sample in a study of glioma-infiltrating T cells after dendritic cell vaccination. Data came from immunoSEQ multiplex PCR; TCRdb stores just in-frame clones and leaves some out. This table has roughly 70,000 clones, approximately 80% appearing once. The sample consisted of blood, taken before dendritic cell vaccination. These receptors were obtained from a human donor with glioblastoma. The CDR3 runs from the conserved cysteine through the conserved F or W. The D gene is left open where the match is weak. Clone sizes are given selectively: once, few, many, or a class where the clone is expanded.

V: TRBV6-1; J: TRBJ1-5; size: NA; D: NA; CDR3: CASRELSWARNQPQHF; DNA: TGTGCCAGCAGGGAATTGTCCTGGGCCCGCAATCAGCCCCAGCATTTT
V: TRBV7-8; J: TRBJ1-1; size: NA; D: NA; CDR3: CASREQGWNTEAFF; DNA: TGTGCCAGCAGGGAACAGGGTTGGAACACTGAAGCTTTCTTT
V: TRBV7-3; J: TRBJ2-1; size: NA; D: TRBD2; CDR3: CASSLPAGGPEEQFF; DNA: TGTGCCAGCAGCTTGCCAGCGGGAGGTCCTGAGGAGCAGTTCTTC
V: TRBV27; J: TRBJ1-2; size: NA; D: NA; CDR3: CASSSSANYGYTF; DNA: TGTGCCAGCAGTTCTAGTGCTAACTATGGCTACACCTTC
V: TRBV7-9; J: TRBJ1-1; size: NA; D: NA; CDR3: CASSLEDTFEAFF; DNA: TGTGCCAGCAGCTTAGAAGACACCTTCGAAGCTTTCTTT
V: TRBV18; J: TRBJ1-3; size: NA; D: NA; CDR3: CASSPTGTISGNTIYF; DNA: TGTGCCAGCTCACCGACAGGAACGATTTCTGGAAACACCATATATTTT
V: TRBV18; J: TRBJ2-3; size: NA; D: NA; CDR3: CASSPKGDVDTQYF; DNA: TGTGCCAGCTCACCTAAAGGGGATGTAGATACGCAGTATTTT
V: TRBV13; J: TRBJ1-2; size: NA; D: NA; CDR3: CASSRRDLNYGYTF; DNA: TGTGCCAGCAGCCGACGGGACTTGAACTATGGCTACACCTTC
V: TRBV5-4; J: TRBJ1-2; size: NA; D: TRBD1; CDR3: CASSLGDRDYGYTF; DNA: TGTGCCAGCAGCTTGGGGGACAGGGACTATGGCTACACCTTC
V: TRBV5-4; J: TRBJ1-2; size: NA; D: NA; CDR3: CASSPNFLQAHGYTF; DNA: TGTGCCAGCAGCCCAAACTTCCTCCAGGCCCATGGCTACACCTTC
V: TRBV6-5; J: TRBJ1-1; size: NA; D: NA; CDR3: CASSYSGGTEAFF; DNA: TGTGCCAGCAGTTACTCAGGGGGCACTGAAGCTTTCTTT
V: TRBV6-5; J: TRBJ2-7; size: NA; D: TRBD1; CDR3: CASSYNRDRGTYEQYF; DNA: TGTGCCAGCAGTTATAACCGGGACAGGGGGACGTACGAGCAGTACTTC
V: TRBV5-1; J: TRBJ1-1; size: NA; D: TRBD1; CDR3: CASSLIGQGNTEAFF; DNA: TGCGCCAGCAGCTTGATCGGACAGGGGAACACTGAAGCTTTCTTT
V: TRBV25-1; J: TRBJ1-1; size: NA; D: NA; CDR3: CASSGGQVRNTEAFF; DNA: TGTGCCAGCAGTGGGGGGCAGGTCCGGAACACTGAAGCTTTCTTT
V: TRBV12-5; J: TRBJ2-6; size: NA; D: NA; CDR3: CASGLASGQTGANVLTF; DNA: TGTGCTAGTGGTTTGGCCTCAGGACAGACTGGGGCCAACGTCCTGACTTTC
V: TRBV6-6; J: TRBJ2-7; size: NA; D: NA; CDR3: CASSYDSDHEQYF; DNA: TGTGCCAGCAGCTACGACAGTGACCACGAGCAGTACTTC
V: TRBV2; J: TRBJ1-2; size: NA; D: NA; CDR3: CASSNGGQGFYGYTF; DNA: TGTGCCAGTTCGAACGGGGGTCAAGGATTCTATGGCTACACCTTC
V: TRBV7-3; J: TRBJ2-2; size: NA; D: TRBD2; CDR3: CASSFSGTSGTGELFF; DNA: TGTGCCAGCAGCTTCTCCGGGACTAGCGGGACCGGGGAGCTGTTTTTT
V: TRBV6-5; J: TRBJ2-3; size: NA; D: TRBD2; CDR3: CASGYRGGSTDTQYF; DNA: TGTGCCAGTGGGTACCGGGGGGGCAGCACAGATACGCAGTATTTT
V: TRBV6-1; J: TRBJ2-2; size: NA; D: TRBD2; CDR3: CASSEAGGLAGELFF; DNA: TGTGCCAGCAGTGAAGCGGGAGGGTTAGCCGGGGAGCTGTTTTTT
V: TRBV2; J: TRBJ2-1; size: once; D: NA; CDR3: CASTTTGSSYNEQFF; DNA: TGTGCCAGCACAACAACGGGGAGCTCCTACAATGAGCAGTTCTTC
V: TRBV6-1; J: TRBJ2-3; size: once; D: NA; CDR3: CASSEGLQSSTDTQYF; DNA: TGTGCCAGCAGTGAAGGGCTCCAAAGTAGCACAGATACGCAGTATTTT
V: TRBV10-3; J: TRBJ1-1; size: NA; D: NA; CDR3: CAISDPDKANTEAFF; DNA: TGTGCCATCAGTGACCCGGACAAGGCGAACACTGAAGCTTTCTTT
V: TRBV7-6; J: TRBJ1-4; size: NA; D: NA; CDR3: CASSLGGRPTNEKLFF; DNA: TGTGCCAGCAGCTTAGGAGGGAGGCCAACTAATGAAAAACTGTTTTTT
V: TRBV6-6; J: TRBJ1-1; size: NA; D: NA; CDR3: CAVLTAQLTEAFF; DNA: TGTGCCGTTTTAACAGCTCAGCTCACTGAAGCTTTCTTT
V: TRBV9; J: TRBJ1-1; size: NA; D: NA; CDR3: CASSLSGGENTEAFF; DNA: TGTGCCAGCAGCCTTAGCGGGGGCGAGAACACTGAAGCTTTCTTT
V: TRBV5-1; J: TRBJ2-3; size: NA; D: TRBD1; CDR3: CASSWGQGGVDTQYF; DNA: TGCGCCAGCAGCTGGGGACAGGGGGGAGTAGATACGCAGTATTTT
V: TRBV14; J: TRBJ2-5; size: NA; D: TRBD1; CDR3: CASSRFQAGRGRGETQYF; DNA: TGTGCCAGCAGCCGGTTCCAAGCCGGCAGGGGGCGCGGAGAGACCCAGTACTTC
V: TRBV7-3; J: TRBJ2-2; size: NA; D: NA; CDR3: CASSWKTLGGMGTGELFF; DNA: TGTGCCAGCAGCTGGAAAACGTTGGGCGGGATGGGTACCGGGGAGCTGTTTTTT
V: TRBV9; J: TRBJ2-1; size: once; D: TRBD2; CDR3: CASSGEGGSYNEQFF; DNA: TGTGCCAGCAGCGGGGAGGGTGGATCCTACAATGAGCAGTTCTTC
V: TRBV19; J: TRBJ1-1; size: NA; D: NA; CDR3: CASSIRSRPGGTEAFF; DNA: TGTGCCAGTAGTATAAGATCTCGACCGGGAGGCACTGAAGCTTTCTTT
V: TRBV2; J: TRBJ1-5; size: NA; D: NA; CDR3: CASSHGTSNQPQHF; DNA: TGTGCCAGCAGCCACGGGACAAGCAATCAGCCCCAGCATTTT
V: TRBV29-1; J: TRBJ1-1; size: NA; D: TRBD1; CDR3: CSVRTGNTEAFF; DNA: TGCAGCGTTAGGACAGGGAACACTGAAGCTTTCTTT
V: TRBV5-6; J: TRBJ2-1; size: once; D: NA; CDR3: CASSLEGRDNNEQFF; DNA: TGTGCCAGCAGCTTGGAGGGGCGGGATAACAATGAGCAGTTCTTC
V: TRBV2; J: TRBJ2-7; size: NA; D: TRBD2; CDR3: CASSEALSGGALDEQYF; DNA: TGTGCCAGCAGTGAAGCCCTTAGCGGGGGGGCCTTGGACGAGCAGTACTTC
V: TRBV2; J: TRBJ2-2; size: NA; D: TRBD1; CDR3: CASEKDRVGGELFF; DNA: TGTGCCAGCGAGAAGGACAGGGTAGGCGGGGAGCTGTTTTTT
V: TRBV5-4; J: TRBJ1-2; size: NA; D: NA; CDR3: CASRVGGASNYGYTF; DNA: TGTGCCAGCAGAGTTGGGGGGGCGTCCAACTATGGCTACACCTTC
V: TRBV4-1; J: TRBJ2-5; size: NA; D: NA; CDR3: CASSQVVGGGTTLGTQYF; DNA: TGCGCCAGCAGCCAAGTTGTAGGGGGAGGGACCACCCTTGGGACCCAGTACTTC
V: TRBV5-4; J: TRBJ1-6; size: NA; D: TRBD1; CDR3: CASSQNSGGQDSPLHF; DNA: TGTGCCAGCAGCCAAAACTCAGGGGGCCAGGATTCACCCCTCCACTTT
V: TRBV27; J: TRBJ2-3; size: few; D: NA; CDR3: CASSRRLGGDSSTDTQYF; DNA: TGTGCCAGCAGTCGGCGGTTGGGCGGGGACTCTAGCACAGATACGCAGTATTTT
V: TRBV2; J: TRBJ2-1; size: once; D: NA; CDR3: CASSGGGWDRNEQFF; DNA: TGTGCCAGCAGTGGGGGGGGGTGGGACAGGAATGAGCAGTTCTTC
V: TRBV18; J: TRBJ1-1; size: once; D: NA; CDR3: CASSPMAVKSPEAFF; DNA: TGTGCCAGCTCACCAATGGCGGTAAAAAGCCCTGAAGCTTTCTTT
V: TRBV19; J: TRBJ1-2; size: NA; D: NA; CDR3: CASSGVAAPIYGYTF; DNA: TGTGCCAGTAGTGGAGTAGCCGCCCCAATCTATGGCTACACCTTC
V: TRBV19; J: TRBJ1-2; size: NA; D: TRBD1; CDR3: CASSTQGGVTNGYTF; DNA: TGTGCCAGTAGTACCCAAGGGGGCGTAACAAATGGCTACACCTTC
V: TRBV7-9; J: TRBJ2-1; size: NA; D: NA; CDR3: CASRTTSYNEQFF; DNA: TGTGCCAGCAGGACAACCTCCTACAATGAGCAGTTCTTC
V: TRBV5-4; J: TRBJ2-7; size: NA; D: NA; CDR3: CASSLGERYEQYF; DNA: TGTGCCAGCAGCTTGGGGGAGCGCTACGAGCAGTACTTC
V: TRBV5-1; J: TRBJ2-4; size: NA; D: NA; CDR3: CASSSGVAKNIQYF; DNA: TGCGCCAGCAGCAGCGGAGTAGCCAAAAACATTCAGTACTTC
V: TRBV18; J: TRBJ1-3; size: NA; D: NA; CDR3: CASSPSRRPGNTIYF; DNA: TGTGCCAGCTCACCGTCTCGGAGGCCTGGAAACACCATATATTTT
V: TRBV12-2; J: TRBJ1-1; size: NA; D: NA; CDR3: CASRERQEVLNTEAFF; DNA: TGTGCAAGTCGCGAACGACAGGAGGTCCTAAACACTGAAGCTTTCTTT
V: TRBV15; J: TRBJ2-3; size: NA; D: NA; CDR3: CATSRVPGQISTDTQYF; DNA: TGTGCCACCAGCAGAGTACCTGGACAGATCAGCACAGATACGCAGTATTTT
V: TRBV5-4; J: TRBJ2-5; size: NA; D: TRBD2; CDR3: CASRYSGGVGETQYF; DNA: TGTGCCAGCAGATATAGCGGGGGGGTAGGGGAGACCCAGTACTTC
V: TRBV13; J: TRBJ2-2; size: NA; D: TRBD2; CDR3: CASSFLSRTSGSGELFF; DNA: TGTGCCAGCAGCTTCCTTTCCAGGACTAGCGGGAGCGGGGAGCTGTTTTTT
V: TRBV11-1; J: TRBJ2-6; size: NA; D: NA; CDR3: CASSLERTTFSGANVLTF; DNA: TGTGCCAGCAGCTTAGAACGGACAACATTCTCTGGGGCCAACGTCCTGACTTTC
V: TRBV7-9; J: TRBJ1-6; size: NA; D: TRBD1; CDR3: CASSSAHGQGNSPLHF; DNA: TGTGCCAGCAGCTCAGCTCATGGACAGGGAAATTCACCCCTCCACTTT
V: TRBV7-2; J: TRBJ2-1; size: NA; D: NA; CDR3: CASSLGWGVNEQFF; DNA: TGTGCCAGCAGCTTAGGGTGGGGAGTCAATGAGCAGTTCTTC